A single sample is the source of the 25 T cell receptor beta chains below, sequenced in a study of CD8 T cells in Susac syndrome. Random hexamers primed reverse transcription of about 0.45 to 1 ug RNA. From the immunoSEQ multiplex PCR reads, TCRdb called clonotypes with MiXCR, one entry per CDR3 protein. The sample carries 130,000 to 150,000 distinct CDR3 sequences, approximately 95% recorded once. Specimen: CD4+ T cells from PBMCs. The receptors originated from a human donor with Susac syndrome.

The chain carries TRBV5-6 and TRBJ2-1, with D unresolved. Germline lookup yields CDR1 SGHDT and CDR2 YYEEEE. Trimming removed 0 bases from V and 0 bases from J, with 10 bases in between. This CDR3 is 16 amino acids long. CDR3 nucleotides: TGTGCCAGCAGCTTGGCCGATGGGATCTCCTACAATGAGCAGTTCTTC. Amino acid sequence: CASSLADGISYNEQFF.

The genes are TRBV21-1 and TRBJ1-6. TRBV21-1 is flagged as a pseudogene. CDR3 length: 18 residues. The CDR3 bases are TGTGCCAGCAGCAAGTCGGTTCGGGGGGACTCCTATAATTCACCCCTCCACTTT. It is translated as CASSKSVRGDSYNSPLHF.

This clonotype was recorded only once. This CDR3 reads CASSVAGLSYEQYF. The DNA of the CDR3 is TGTGCCAGCAGCGTAGCGGGCCTATCCTACGAGCAGTACTTC. This sequence joins TRBV9 and TRBJ2-7; D is unclear. Germline V gene lookup returns CDR1 SGDLS and CDR2 YYNGEE. The CDR3 spans 14 residues. Trimming took 0 bases from V and 1 from J, leaving 8 bases between them.

This chain joins TRBV4-1 and TRBJ1-2, with D uncertain. Germline V gene sequence: CDR1 MGHRA, CDR2 YSYEKL. The CDR3 runs to 15 residues. V lost 4 bases and J 0 bases, leaving 12 bases between the germline ends. Here the CDR3 reads CASSRDSGSNYGYTF. For the CDR3, the DNA is TGCGCCAGCAGCCGAGACTCCGGGTCTAACTATGGCTACACCTTC.

V is TRBV6-1 and J is TRBJ1-1; 11 nucleotides align to TRBD1. With V trimmed by 5 bases and J by 1 base, 9 bases remained unmatched. The CDR3 sequence is 17 residues long. Germline CDR1 and CDR2: MNHNS and SASEGT. The CDR3 coding sequence is TGTGCCAGCAGTCCTGGACAGGGGGCTTTTAAGAACACTGAAGCTTTCTTT. The encoded protein is CASSPGQGAFKNTEAFF.

This chain uses TRBV12-3 or TRBV12-4 with TRBJ1-1, with a tentative D call TRBD1 (5 bases). The V end was cut by 0 bases, the J end by 8 bases, with 19 bases between. The CDR3 has 16 amino acids. The DNA of the CDR3 is TGTGCCAGCAGTTTAGCGACCACCGGGACCTCGATCGAAGCTTTCTTT. Residues: CASSLATTGTSIEAFF.

The gene calls are TRBV6-5 and TRBJ1-1, with TRBD1 as a possible D gene (6 bases). V was cut by 8 bases and J by 3 bases, with 13 bases left in between. The germline V gene has CDR1 MNHEY and CDR2 SVGAGI. This CDR3 is built from 13 residues. The CDR3 DNA reads TGTGCCAGCCGGCAGGGGCGCGACACTGAAGCTTTCTTT. Translating gives CASRQGRDTEAFF.

V and J are TRBV11-2 and TRBJ2-5; 8 nucleotides line up with TRBD1. CDR1 and CDR2 (germline): SGHAT, FQNNGV. This CDR3 region has 15 residues. The V segment lost 1 base and the J segment 5 bases; nucleotides outside the gene matches: 6. The CDR3 DNA reads TGTGCCAGCAGCTTAGCCCCGAGACAGGGGGAGACCCAGTACTTC. Translation: CASSLAPRQGETQYF.

The chain carries TRBV7-9 and TRBJ1-1; D ambiguous. V was trimmed by 5 bases and J by 0 bases, leaving 10 bases between them. The CDR3 totals 14 residues. Germline loops: CDR1 SEHNR, CDR2 FQNEAQ (reference sequence). The CDR3 is CASSPTSVNTEAFF. In DNA, the CDR3 is TGTGCCAGCAGCCCTACATCGGTGAACACTGAAGCTTTCTTT.

V and J are TRBV15 and TRBJ1-6; 7 bases are shared with TRBD1. The ends lost 0 bases at V and 7 bases at J; junction bases unmatched: 3. CDR3 length equals 15 residues. The germline CDR1 and CDR2 sequences are LNHNV and YYDKDF (reference sequence). The CDR3 DNA follows: TGTGCCACCAGCAGAGAGGGCAGGGGGAATTCACCCCTCCACTTT. Its protein product is CATSREGRGNSPLHF.

The chain carries TRBV20-1 and TRBJ1-2; the match to TRBD1 covers 7 bases. Looked up from germline, CDR1 is DFQATT and CDR2 is SNEGSKA (reference sequence). After removal of 6 bases from V and 2 bases from J, the junction contained 6 bases not matched to a gene. CDR3 length: 13 residues. DNA for the CDR3: TGCAGTGCCAAGACAGGGATGAACTATGGCTACACCTTC. It translates to CSAKTGMNYGYTF.

This rearrangement joins TRBV11-2 to TRBJ2-3; unclear D gene. The CDR3 runs to 13 residues. V shed 5 bases and J shed 5 bases, with 11 bases lying between them. The germline gives CDR1 SGHAT, CDR2 FQNNGV. The CDR3 DNA reads TGTGCCAGCAGCCCCCGGTTGGTAGATACGCAGTATTTT. Its translation: CASSPRLVDTQYF. Using reference TRBV11-2 and TRBJ2-3 for the parts outside the CDR3, the full variable domain is EAGVAQSPRYKIIEKRQSVAFWCNPISGHATLYWYQQILGQGPKLLIQFQNNGVVDDSQLPKDRFSAERLKGVDSTLKIQPAKLEDSAVYLCASSPRLVDTQYFGPGTRLTVL.

The chain carries TRBV15 and TRBJ1-5; unclear D gene. Deletions cut 0 bases from V and 9 bases from J, with 15 bases between. Germline V gene lookup returns CDR1 LNHNV and CDR2 YYDKDF (reference sequence). CDR3 length equals 15 residues. CDR3 DNA: TGTGCCACCAGCAGAGATCTCACAGCCCAATGGCCCCAGCATTTT. Translated: CATSRDLTAQWPQHF.

This clonotype has only one observation. The chain employs TRBV5-4 and TRBJ2-5, with 10 positions matching TRBD1. Germline CDR1 reads SGHNT; CDR2 reads YYREEE (reference sequence). The CDR3 spans 16 residues. The V segment lost 4 bases and the J segment 5 bases; nucleotides outside the gene matches: 11. The CDR3 here is CASSLPGTGARETQYF. CDR3 bases: TGTGCCAGCAGCCTCCCGGGGACAGGGGCTCGTGAGACCCAGTACTTC.

The chain is built from TRBV4-2 and TRBJ2-3; 8 bases line up with TRBD2. Germline assignment: CDR1 LGHNA and CDR2 YNFKEQ. The CDR3 sequence is 17 residues long. Trimming at V came to 0 bases and at J to 4 bases, leaving 9 bases not matched to a gene. The CDR3 region has the DNA TGTGCCAGCAGCCAAGATTTGGCGGGAGGTCTCGCAGATACGCAGTATTTT. As protein: CASSQDLAGGLADTQYF.

This sequence joins TRBV28 and TRBJ2-7, with TRBD1 identical over 10 bases. The ends lost 4 bases at V and 4 bases at J; junction bases unmatched: 7. CDR1 and CDR2 (germline): MDHEN, SYDVKM. This CDR3 is 15 amino acids long. The CDR3, as DNA: TGTGCCAGCAGTTCCCCCGGGACAGGGGCTTACGAGCAGTACTTC. It specifies CASSSPGTGAYEQYF.

This clonotype showed up just once. The J gene is TRBJ2-2, the V gene TRBV7-2; TRBD2 is a possible D gene (7 bases). The length of the CDR3 is 17 residues. Germline loops: CDR1 SGHTA, CDR2 FQGNSA. Trimming took off 8 bases at V and 7 bases at J, with 26 bases between the two ends. DNA for the CDR3: TGTGCCAGCGGCTCCTTGACGTGGGGGGGGCAGATCGGGGAGCTGTTTTTT. Translating it yields CASGSLTWGGQIGELFF.

The genes are TRBV20-1 and TRBJ1-6; D is perhaps TRBD1 (6 bases). The CDR3 is made up of 15 amino acids. V lost 3 bases and J lost 6, with 15 bases in between. CDR1 and CDR2 (germline): DFQATT, SNEGSKA (reference sequence). The CDR3 here is CSASIGQRFNSPLHF. CDR3 bases: TGCAGTGCTAGTATCGGACAGAGATTTAATTCACCCCTCCACTTT.

The chain has TRBV9 and TRBJ2-1; 9 nucleotides match TRBD2. V lost 0 bases to trimming and J lost 9 bases; unmatched junction nucleotides: 7. The CDR3 is made up of 15 amino acids. Germline CDR1 is SGDLS and CDR2 is YYNGEE. The CDR3 region has the DNA TGTGCCAGCAGCGTAGAGGCGGGGGGGCGTGGTGAGCAGTTCTTC. Protein: CASSVEAGGRGEQFF. Variable domain in full (rest from reference TRBV9 and TRBJ2-1): DSGVTQTPKHLITATGQRVTLRCSPRSGDLSVYWYQQSLDQGLQFLIQYYNGEERAKGNILERFSAQQFPDLHSELNLSSLELGDSALYFCASSVEAGGRGEQFFGPGTRLTVL.

V and J are TRBV7-9 and TRBJ2-5; D gene unclear. V lost 3 bases and J lost 5, with 13 bases in between. The CDR3 totals 14 residues. Germline values: CDR1 SEHNR, CDR2 FQNEAQ (reference sequence). In DNA form, the CDR3 reads TGTGCCAGCAGCTTTTCGGAGATTGCGGAGACCCAGTACTTC. Amino acid sequence: CASSFSEIAETQYF.

The V and J genes are TRBV20-1 and TRBJ1-2; 7 bases line up with TRBD1. This CDR3 is 13 amino acids long. Germline CDR1 reads DFQATT; CDR2 reads SNEGSKA (reference sequence). The V segment lost 6 bases and the J segment 6 bases; nucleotides outside the gene matches: 10. The DNA for the CDR3 is TGCAGTGCCCCAGACAGGGTGGAAAATGGCTACACCTTC. The encoded protein is CSAPDRVENGYTF.

The J gene is TRBJ1-2, the V gene TRBV28; D gene unclear. Germline CDR1 is MDHEN and CDR2 is SYDVKM. V dropped 5 bases and J dropped 8 bases, with 9 bases sitting between them. The CDR3 has 11 amino acids. The CDR3 nucleotides read TGTGCCAGCAGTGGAGGCGGGGGCTACACCTTC. This encodes CASSGGGGYTF.

The chain links TRBV19 to TRBJ2-1; TRBD2 aligns across 8 bases. The CDR3 is made up of 17 amino acids. From germline, CDR1 is LNHDA and CDR2 SQIVND (reference sequence). Trimming cost V 1 base and J 5 bases; bases outside gene matches: 10. The CDR3 nucleotides read TGTGCCAGTAGTATAGGACCAGCGGGAGTTTACCACAATGAGCAGTTCTTC. Residues: CASSIGPAGVYHNEQFF.

The chain couples TRBV19 to TRBJ2-1; 11 bases are shared with TRBD2. This CDR3 is 15 amino acids long. V dropped 4 bases and J dropped 3; count of bases not matched to a gene: 2. Per germline, CDR1 LNHDA and CDR2 SQIVND (reference sequence). DNA of the CDR3: TGTGCCAGTAGTAGGACTAGCGGGCTCTACAATGAGCAGTTCTTC. Encoded protein: CASSRTSGLYNEQFF. Full variable domain (remainder filled in from reference TRBV19 and TRBJ2-1): DGGITQSPKYLFRKEGQNVTLSCEQNLNHDAMYWYRQDPGQGLRLIYYSQIVNDFQKGDIAEGYSVSREKKESFPLTVTSAQKNPTAFYLCASSRTSGLYNEQFFGPGTRLTVL.

This chain connects TRBV29-1 to TRBJ2-5, with D tentatively TRBD1 (6 bases). V was clipped by 6 bases and J by 1 base, with 15 bases between them. The CDR3 runs to 14 residues. From germline, CDR1 is SQVTM and CDR2 ANQGSEA. CDR3 in DNA: TGCAGCGTCGGAATCCGGGACACCCAAGAGACCCAGTACTTC. Its translation: CSVGIRDTQETQYF.